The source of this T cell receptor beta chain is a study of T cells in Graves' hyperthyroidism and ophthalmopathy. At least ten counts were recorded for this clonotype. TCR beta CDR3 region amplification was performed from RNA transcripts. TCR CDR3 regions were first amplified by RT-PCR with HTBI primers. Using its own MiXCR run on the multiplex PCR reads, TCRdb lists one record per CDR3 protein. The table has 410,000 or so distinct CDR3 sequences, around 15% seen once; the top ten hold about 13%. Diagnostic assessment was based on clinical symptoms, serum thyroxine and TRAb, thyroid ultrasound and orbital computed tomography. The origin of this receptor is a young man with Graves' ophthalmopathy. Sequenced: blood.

CDR3 protein: CATSDGTGLSPLHF. The CDR3 region has the DNA TGTGCCACCAGTGATGGGACAGGGCTTTCACCCCTCCACTTT. The V gene is TRBV24-1, the J gene TRBJ1-6, with 9 bases lining up with TRBD1. The CDR3 has 14 amino acids. Losses at the gene ends were 3 bases for V and 9 bases for J; bases not matched to a gene: 2. Germline V gives CDR1 KGHDR, CDR2 SFDVKD.